What follows are 12 T cell receptor beta chains derived from one specimen sequenced in a study of cytomegalovirus exposure and HLA in healthy donors. PCR primers comprised 60 Vbeta and 13 Jbeta primers. Sequenced by immunoSEQ multiplex PCR; TCRdb stores in-frame clones only, minus some. This table holds about 110,000 clones, roughly 73% found once. Sequencing was carried out using PBMCs. The receptors were sampled from a man aged 25-45 years in good health and CMV-seronegative.

The gene calls are TRBV11-2 and TRBJ2-3, with TRBD1 identical over 8 bases. Germline CDR1 and CDR2: SGHAT and FQNNGV. J was trimmed by 5 bases and V by 5 bases; bases with no gene match: 9. The CDR3 loop spans 15 amino acids. The CDR3 loop reads CASSVRTGNGDTQYF. The CDR3 bases are TGTGCCAGCAGCGTAAGGACAGGGAACGGAGATACGCAGTATTTT.

The genes are TRBV11-3 and TRBJ1-5; D possibly corresponds to TRBD1 (6 bases). V was pared by 1 base and J by 3 bases, with 16 bases between. There are 17 residues in the CDR3. Germline CDR1 reads SGHNT; CDR2 reads YENEEA. This CDR3 is CASSLGVGQTTNQPQHF. The CDR3 DNA reads as TGTGCCAGCAGCTTAGGGGTAGGACAGACAACCAATCAGCCCCAGCATTTT. Together with reference TRBV11-3 and TRBJ1-5, the CDR3 gives the full variable domain: EAGVVQSPRYKIIEKKQPVAFWCNPISGHNTLYWYLQNLGQGPELLIRYENEEAVDDSQLPKDRFSAERLKGVDSTLKIQPAELGDSAVYLCASSLGVGQTTNQPQHFGDGTRLSIL.

V and J are TRBV4-1 and TRBJ1-2; D is possibly TRBD1 (6 bases). Trimming stripped 5 bases from V and 1 base from J, with 17 bases between. Germline V gene lookup returns CDR1 MGHRA and CDR2 YSYEKL. This CDR3 has 16 residues. DNA for the CDR3: TGCGCCAGCAGCGCCGTCTTAGACAGGATTAACTATGGCTACACCTTC. Translation: CASSAVLDRINYGYTF.

The V and J genes are TRBV5-6 and TRBJ2-1; 14 nucleotides match TRBD2. Losses at the gene ends were 4 bases for V and 7 bases for J; bases not matched to a gene: 4. Germline V CDR1 and CDR2: SGHDT, YYEEEE. This CDR3 spans 15 amino acids. The CDR3 nucleotides are TGTGCCAGCAGCCCCGGGACTAGCGGGAGAAATGAGCAGTTCTTC. Its translation: CASSPGTSGRNEQFF.

The chain combines TRBV6-1 with TRBJ1-2; 9 bases fit TRBD1. J lost 8 bases, V lost 2 bases, and 15 bases had no gene match. The germline gives CDR1 MNHNS, CDR2 SASEGT. This CDR3 region has 17 residues. CDR3 protein: CASSETAGTGISGGYTF. The CDR3 DNA reads TGTGCCAGCAGTGAAACCGCCGGGACAGGGATTTCGGGGGGCTACACCTTC.

The chain recombines TRBV5-6 with TRBJ2-1; D may be TRBD2 (7 bases). With 0 bases removed from V and 9 bases from J, the gap between germline ends came to 10 bases. The germline CDR1 and CDR2 sequences are SGHDT and YYEEEE. This CDR3 comprises 13 residues. The CDR3 sequence is CASSLGGGPEQFF. The DNA of the CDR3 is TGTGCCAGCAGCTTGGGGGGGGGCCCTGAGCAGTTCTTC.

The chain couples TRBV15 to TRBJ2-2; weak D call: TRBD2 (6 bases). Germline loops: CDR1 LNHNV, CDR2 YYDKDF (reference sequence). The CDR3 is made up of 14 amino acids. Trimming pared 9 bases from V and 2 bases from J, leaving 13 bases between. Here the CDR3 reads CATTTSANTGELFF. CDR3 nucleotide sequence: TGTGCCACTACGACTAGTGCCAACACCGGGGAGCTGTTTTTT.

This chain links TRBV18 with TRBJ1-2, with TRBD1 identical over 7 bases. V was pared by 3 bases and J by 4 bases, with 11 bases of the junction left unmatched. CDR3 length: 16 amino acids. Germline V lookup: CDR1 KGHSH, CDR2 LQKENI. CDR3 protein: CASSPFDRARGYGYTF. The CDR3 DNA reads TGTGCCAGCTCACCTTTCGACAGGGCCCGCGGCTATGGCTACACCTTC.

The rearrangement joins TRBV11-2 to TRBJ1-1, with D uncertain. CDR1 and CDR2 from the germline V gene are SGHAT and FQNNGV. V dropped 3 bases and J dropped 12 bases, with 11 bases sitting between them. The CDR3 length is 11 residues. The CDR3 protein is CASSLAVTTFF. The CDR3 coding sequence is TGTGCCAGCAGCTTGGCGGTTACCACTTTCTTT.

The chain is built from TRBV27 and TRBJ2-2; D perhaps matches TRBD1 (6 bases). The CDR3 is 15 residues long. V gave up 2 bases and J gave up 4 bases, with 11 bases separating them. Germline V gene lookup returns CDR1 MNHEY and CDR2 SMNVEV (reference sequence). The CDR3 DNA reads as TGTGCCAGCAGTTTAGCCGACAGGATCACCGGGGAGCTGTTTTTT. It translates to CASSLADRITGELFF.

The sample holds a few counts of this clone. The V and J genes are TRBV29-1 and TRBJ2-7; maybe TRBD1 (5 bases). CDR3 length: 12 residues. CDR1 is SQVTM, CDR2 ANQGSEA, per germline. Deletions cut 4 bases from V and 2 bases from J, with 9 bases between. CDR3 coding DNA: TGCAGCGTTGGGACACCTCCCTACGAGCAGTACTTC. Amino acid sequence: CSVGTPPYEQYF.

The chain carries TRBV2 and TRBJ2-3, with TRBD2 matching 8 bases. The germline gives CDR1 SNHLY, CDR2 FYNNEI. With V trimmed by 8 bases and J by 5 bases, 6 bases remained unmatched. The CDR3 runs 13 residues. As DNA, the CDR3 is TGTGCCAGCCTCCCGGGGGGGGTAGATACGCAGTATTTT. It specifies CASLPGGVDTQYF. Full variable domain (outside the CDR3, taken from reference TRBV2 and TRBJ2-3): EPEVTQTPSHQVTQMGQEVILRCVPISNHLYFYWYRQILGQKVEFLVSFYNNEISEKSEIFDDQFSVERPDGSNFTLKIRSTKLEDSAMYFCASLPGGVDTQYFGPGTRLTVL.